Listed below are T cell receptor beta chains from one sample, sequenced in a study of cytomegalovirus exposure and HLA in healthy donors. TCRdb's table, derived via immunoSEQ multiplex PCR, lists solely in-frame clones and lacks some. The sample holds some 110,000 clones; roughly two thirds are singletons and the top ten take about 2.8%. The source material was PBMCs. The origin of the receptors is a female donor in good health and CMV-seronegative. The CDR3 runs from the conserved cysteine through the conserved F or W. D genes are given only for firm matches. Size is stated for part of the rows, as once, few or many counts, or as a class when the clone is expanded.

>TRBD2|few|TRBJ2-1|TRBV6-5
TGTGCCAGCAGTTACGGAGCTAGCGGGGGTAATGAGCAGTTCTTC
CASSYGASGGNEQFF
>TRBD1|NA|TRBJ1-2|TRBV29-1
TGCAGCGTTGCGGGGGACAGGGTTTATAACTATGGCTACACCTTC
CSVAGDRVYNYGYTF
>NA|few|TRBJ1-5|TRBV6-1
TGTGCCAGCAGCACGGGGGCAGGGAGGGATCAGCCCCAGCATTTT
CASSTGAGRDQPQHF
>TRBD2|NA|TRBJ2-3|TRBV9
TGTGCCAGCAGCGTACCTCCGGGACTAGCGGGAGGAACAGATACGCAGTATTTT
CASSVPPGLAGGTDTQYF
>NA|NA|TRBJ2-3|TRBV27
TGTGCCAGCAGTCTAATGCGCGGGGTGGGCAACACAGATACGCAGTATTTT
CASSLMRGVGNTDTQYF
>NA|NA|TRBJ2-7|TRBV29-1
TGCAGCGTTCTTCGGACAGTTGGGGGTGAGCAGTACTTC
CSVLRTVGGEQYF
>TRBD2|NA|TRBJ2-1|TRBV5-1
TGCGCCAGCAGCTTCATCGGGACTAGCGGATACTACAATGAGCAGTTCTTC
CASSFIGTSGYYNEQFF
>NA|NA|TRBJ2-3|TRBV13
TGTGCCAGCAGCTTAAAACGGGGCACAGATACGCAGTATTTT
CASSLKRGTDTQYF
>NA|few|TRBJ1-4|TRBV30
TGTGCCTGGAGTGCAGCTAATGAAAAACTGTTTTTT
CAWSAANEKLFF
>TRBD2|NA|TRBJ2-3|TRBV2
TGTGCCAGCAGGGCGGGACTAGCCCCGTCAAATACGCAGTATTTT
CASRAGLAPSNTQYF
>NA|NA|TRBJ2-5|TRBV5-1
TGCGCCAGCAGCTTGGGAGGCGAGGAGACCCAGTACTTC
CASSLGGEETQYF
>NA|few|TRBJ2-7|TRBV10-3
TGTGCCATCAGTGATGGGGACTCGAGCTCCTACGAGCAGTACTTC
CAISDGDSSSYEQYF
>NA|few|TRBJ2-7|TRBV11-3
TGTGCCAGCAGCCCAGGTGTGAACTACGAGCAGTACTTC
CASSPGVNYEQYF
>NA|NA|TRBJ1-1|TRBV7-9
TGTGCCAGCAGCTTACCAGGCACTGAAGCTTTCTTT
CASSLPGTEAFF
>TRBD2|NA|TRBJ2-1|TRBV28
TGTGCCAGCACCGCGACTAGCGGGAGAAACCAAAACAATGAGCAGTTCTTC
CASTATSGRNQNNEQFF
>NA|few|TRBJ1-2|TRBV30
TGTGCCTGGGGTCTCGTGGCCAGGGGAATGGGCTACACCTTC
CAWGLVARGMGYTF
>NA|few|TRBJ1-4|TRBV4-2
TGTGCCAGCAGCCAAGGTCCGGGTCCCACGGATGAAAAACTGTTTTTT
CASSQGPGPTDEKLFF
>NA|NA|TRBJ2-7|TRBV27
TGTGCCAGCAGTTTAGGACAAAGCTACGAGCAGTACTTC
CASSLGQSYEQYF
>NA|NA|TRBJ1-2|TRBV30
TGTGCCTCGGATCTAGGGGCAGGCTACACCTTC
CASDLGAGYTF
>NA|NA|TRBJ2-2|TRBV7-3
TGTGCCAGCAGCTTACGCGGGGGCGGGACCGGGGAGCTGTTTTTT
CASSLRGGGTGELFF
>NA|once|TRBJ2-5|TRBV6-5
TGTGCCAGCAGCTATACAGGCATGAGGGAGACCCAGTACTTC
CASSYTGMRETQYF
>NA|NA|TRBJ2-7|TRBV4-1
TGCGCCAGCAGCCCTACAGGGTACGAGCAGTACTTC
CASSPTGYEQYF
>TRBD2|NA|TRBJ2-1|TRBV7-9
TGTGCCAGCAGCTTAGGGCCGGGAGGTACCCATGAGCAGTTCTTC
CASSLGPGGTHEQFF
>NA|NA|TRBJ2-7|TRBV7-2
TGTGCCAGCAGCCCAACGGGAGCCTACGAGCAGTACTTC
CASSPTGAYEQYF
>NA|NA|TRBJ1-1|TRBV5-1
TGCGCCAGCAGCTTAAGACAAGGAATGAACACTGAAGCTTTCTTT
CASSLRQGMNTEAFF
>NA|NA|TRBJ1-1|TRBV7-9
TGTGCCAGCAGGGACACCTCGAACACTGAAGCTTTCTTT
CASRDTSNTEAFF
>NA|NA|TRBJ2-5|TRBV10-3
TGTGCCATCAGTCCGGGGTCGGGGGTAGAGACCCAGTACTTC
CAISPGSGVETQYF
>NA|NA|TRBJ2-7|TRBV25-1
TGTGCCAGCACGGCAGGGGAAGCCTACGAGCAGTACTTC
CASTAGEAYEQYF
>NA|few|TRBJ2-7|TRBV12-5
TGTGCTAGTGCCCTAGGTGGGCCCGGGATCGAGCAGTACTTC
CASALGGPGIEQYF